Below, 2 T cell receptor beta chains from the same sample are listed, as sequenced in a study of cytomegalovirus exposure and HLA in healthy donors. PCR used 60 Vbeta primers and 13 Jbeta primers. This table comes from immunoSEQ multiplex PCR, and its TCRdb copy is limited to in-frame clones, with some not included. The repertoire holds fewer than 250,000 clones, with over 80% as singletons. Sequenced sample: PBMCs. The receptors here all came from a man aged 35 to 55 in good health and CMV-seropositive.

This chain links TRBV27 with TRBJ1-1, with D perhaps TRBD1 (6 bases). V lost 4 bases and J 3 bases, leaving 15 bases between the germline ends. Germline V CDR1 and CDR2: MNHEY, SMNVEV (reference sequence). This CDR3 has 15 amino acids. Written as DNA, the CDR3 is TGTGCCAGCAGTTCCGGAGGGGGGGCTGACACTGAAGCTTTCTTT. Translation gives CASSSGGGADTEAFF.

This chain connects TRBV6-1 to TRBJ2-7; 8 positions match TRBD1. Germline V gene data show CDR1 as MNHNS and CDR2 as SASEGT. J gave up 4 bases and V 4 bases, and 6 bases lay outside the gene matches. This CDR3 spans 14 amino acids. CDR3 sequence: CASSVFQGAYEQYF. CDR3 in DNA: TGTGCCAGCAGTGTCTTCCAGGGGGCTTACGAGCAGTACTTC.